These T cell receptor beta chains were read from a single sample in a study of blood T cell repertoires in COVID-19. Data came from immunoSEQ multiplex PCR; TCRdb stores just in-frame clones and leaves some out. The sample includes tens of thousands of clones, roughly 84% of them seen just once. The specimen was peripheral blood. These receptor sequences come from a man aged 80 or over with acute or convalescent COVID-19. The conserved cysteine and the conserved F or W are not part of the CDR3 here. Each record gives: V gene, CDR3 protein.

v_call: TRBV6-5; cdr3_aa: ASTQTVYEQY
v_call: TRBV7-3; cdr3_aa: ASSFLIDQPQH
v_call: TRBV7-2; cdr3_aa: ASSGAGQGAIETQY
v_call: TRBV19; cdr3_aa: ASSIREETQY
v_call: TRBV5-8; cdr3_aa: ASNEPTGTNQPQH
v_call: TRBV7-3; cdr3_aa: ASSATRTSSYNEQF
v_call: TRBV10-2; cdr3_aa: ASREGGSNQPQH
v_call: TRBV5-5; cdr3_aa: ASSLNEGWDTIY
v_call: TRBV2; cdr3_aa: ASSVQRPGETQY
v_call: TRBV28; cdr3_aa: ASYETSGAHNEQF
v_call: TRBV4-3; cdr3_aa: ASSQAGTGNVQY
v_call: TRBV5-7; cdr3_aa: ASSSGKTGSSGNTIY
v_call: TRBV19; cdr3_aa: ASSMGGLANAATDTQY
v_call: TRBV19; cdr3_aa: ASSAFRDRTYEQY
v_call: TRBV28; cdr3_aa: ASSSQGVLAKNIQY